Included here is one T cell receptor beta chain sequence, with context. Antigen: not known. These data originate in a study of CD8+ T cells in alopecia areata. CDR1 SQVTM and CDR2 ANQGSEA come from the germline V gene. The CDR3 has 16 residues. With V trimmed by 7 bases and J by 1 base, 12 bases remained unmatched. Both peripheral blood and punch biopsies of lesional scalp skin were obtained from patients who had alopecia areata. Starting from PBMCs, sorting isolated CD4+ and CD8+ T cells. Sequencing templates came from extracted RNA that was reverse transcribed into cDNA. Sequencing used immunoSEQ multiplex PCR; TCRdb keeps in-frame clones, though not all of them. Here the sample spans 100,000 to 150,000 clones, around 45% being singletons. Notes on the study in general: More clonal than normal scalp was lesional scalp, particularly alopecia totalis/universalis. Mice showed clearer TCR sharing than patients did, a gap that was possibly HLA-related.

The chain employs TRBV29-1 and TRBJ2-7; 11 positions match TRBD2. This TCR came from a human donor with alopecia areata. Sequencing input: NKG2D-low CD8+ T cells sorted from blood. The CDR3 DNA is TGCAGCGCGGAACTAACCGGGACTAGCGGTTCCTACGAGCAGTACTTC. Translating gives CSAELTGTSGSYEQYF.